A single sample is the source of the 7 T cell receptor beta chains below, sequenced in a study of Ad26.COV2.S vaccination and SARS-CoV-2 variants. Treatment: 15 to 20 received Ad26.COV2.S at low or high dose, single or two shots; about 5 received placebo; per-sample allocation not given. Sample collection was performed on day 63 after the first vaccine or placebo injection. Here immunoSEQ multiplex PCR was the method, and the copy in TCRdb shows in-frame clones only, minus some. This sample has hundreds of thousands of clones, with about 87% found just once. Sample: peripheral blood, taken in a trial of Ad26.COV2.S vaccine versus placebo. Receptors originate from a person aged 18-65 years who received the Ad26.COV2.S COVID-19 vaccine or a placebo.

The chain has TRBV10-3 and TRBJ1-1, with 10 bases fitting TRBD1. V lost 3 bases and J lost 5; bases outside the gene matches: 12. The V gene's germline CDR1 is ENHRY and CDR2 SYGVKD. CDR3 length: 17 amino acids. The CDR3 is CAISEHRTGGKGTEAFF. CDR3 sequence (DNA): TGTGCCATCAGTGAACATAGGACAGGGGGAAAAGGGACTGAAGCTTTCTTT.

The genes are TRBV5-6 and TRBJ1-1; 8 positions match TRBD1. The J segment lost 0 bases and the V segment lost 5 bases, leaving 15 bases of the junction unmatched. The CDR3 has 18 residues. Germline CDR1 and CDR2: SGHDT and YYEEEE. CDR3 DNA sequence: TGTGCCAGCAGTTATTGGTCCGGGACAGGTAATATGAACACTGAAGCTTTCTTT. Residues: CASSYWSGTGNMNTEAFF.

The chain carries TRBV18 and TRBJ1-1; D is ambiguous. Germline lookup yields CDR1 KGHSH and CDR2 LQKENI. V lost 6 bases and J 1 base, leaving 12 bases between the germline ends. CDR3 length: 14 residues. The DNA of the CDR3 is TGTGCCAGCTCCCCAATGGACGGGAACACTGAAGCTTTCTTT. Its protein product is CASSPMDGNTEAFF.

This chain connects TRBV19 to TRBJ2-3; 8 nucleotides line up with TRBD1. The CDR3 spans 14 residues. Germline lookup yields CDR1 LNHDA and CDR2 SQIVND (reference sequence). V trimming: 4 bases; J trimming: 3 bases; junction bases outside the gene matches: 3. The CDR3 DNA is TGTGCCAGTAGTACCCGGACAGGGACAGATACGCAGTATTTT. Its protein product is CASSTRTGTDTQYF.

This chain joins TRBV2 and TRBJ2-3; no firm D call. Trimming removed 7 bases at V and 2 bases at J, with 10 bases between. The CDR3 contains 13 residues. Germline V lookup: CDR1 SNHLY, CDR2 FYNNEI. CDR3 DNA: TGTGCCAGCAAAGTTCGAGTCACAGATACGCAGTATTTT. Its translation: CASKVRVTDTQYF.

The rearrangement links TRBV4-1 to TRBJ1-3; D possibly corresponds to TRBD1 (6 bases). The V end lost 0 bases, the J end lost 5 bases, and 14 bases lay between the germline ends. CDR1 and CDR2 (germline): MGHRA, YSYEKL. The CDR3 totals 16 residues. The CDR3 DNA reads TGCGCCAGCAGCCAAGAGGGGAGGGGGTCACGAAACACCATATATTTT. Amino acids: CASSQEGRGSRNTIYF.

This chain links TRBV5-1 with TRBJ2-1; D uncertain. V lost 1 base, J lost 7 bases, and 18 bases lay in between. This CDR3 comprises 16 residues. Germline loops: CDR1 SGHRS, CDR2 YFSETQ. CDR3 region: CASSLKMSALGNEQFF. CDR3 DNA sequence: TGCGCCAGCAGCTTGAAAATGTCAGCTCTAGGGAATGAGCAGTTCTTC.